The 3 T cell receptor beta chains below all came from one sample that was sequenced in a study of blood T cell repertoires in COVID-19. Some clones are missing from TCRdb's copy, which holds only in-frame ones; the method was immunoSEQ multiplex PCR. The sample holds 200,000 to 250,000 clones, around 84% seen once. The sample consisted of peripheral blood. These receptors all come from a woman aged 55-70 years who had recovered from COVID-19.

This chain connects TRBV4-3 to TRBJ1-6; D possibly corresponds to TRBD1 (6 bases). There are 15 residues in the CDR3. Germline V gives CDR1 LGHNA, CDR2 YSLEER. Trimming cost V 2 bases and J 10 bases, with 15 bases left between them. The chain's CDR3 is CASSQSPGDMSPLHF. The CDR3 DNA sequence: TGCGCCAGCAGCCAAAGTCCAGGGGACATGTCACCCCTCCACTTT.

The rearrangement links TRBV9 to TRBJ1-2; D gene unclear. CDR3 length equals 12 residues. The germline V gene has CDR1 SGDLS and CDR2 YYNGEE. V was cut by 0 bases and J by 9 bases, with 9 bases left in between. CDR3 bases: TGTGCCAGCAGCGTAGCTGCCGACAGCTACACCTTC. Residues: CASSVAADSYTF.

The CDR3: CASSVNQGSGNTIYF. CDR3 nucleotide sequence: TGTGCCAGCTCGGTAAACCAGGGTTCTGGAAACACCATATATTTT. J is TRBJ1-3 and V is TRBV18, with D possibly being TRBD1 (5 bases). Trimming removed 6 bases from V and 1 base from J, with 13 bases in between. Looked up from germline, CDR1 is KGHSH and CDR2 is LQKENI. The CDR3 has 15 residues.